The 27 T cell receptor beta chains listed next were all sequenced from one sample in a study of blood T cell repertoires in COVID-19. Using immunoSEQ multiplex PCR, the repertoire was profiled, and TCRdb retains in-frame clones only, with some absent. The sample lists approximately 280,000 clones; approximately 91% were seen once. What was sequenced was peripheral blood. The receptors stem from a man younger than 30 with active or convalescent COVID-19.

CDR3 DNA sequence: TGTGCTAGTAGTCCGGGACTAGCGAACACCGGGGAGCTGTTTTTT. Its translation is CASSPGLANTGELFF. The genes are TRBV12-5 and TRBJ2-2; 8 bases are shared with TRBD2. V lost 8 bases and J lost 0; bases outside the gene matches: 5. Germline lookup yields CDR1 LGHNT and CDR2 FRNRAP. The CDR3 is 15 residues long.

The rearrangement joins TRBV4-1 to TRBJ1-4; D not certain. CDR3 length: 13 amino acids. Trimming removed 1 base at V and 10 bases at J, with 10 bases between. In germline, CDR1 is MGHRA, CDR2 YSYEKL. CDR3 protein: CASSQGDRRKLFF. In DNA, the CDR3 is TGCGCCAGCAGCCAAGGTGATAGGAGAAAACTGTTTTTT.

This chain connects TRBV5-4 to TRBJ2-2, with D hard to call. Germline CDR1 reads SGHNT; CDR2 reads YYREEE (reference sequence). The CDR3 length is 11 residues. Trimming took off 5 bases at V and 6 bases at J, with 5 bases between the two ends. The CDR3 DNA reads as TGTGCCAGCAGTTCATCCGGGGAGCTGTTTTTT. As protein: CASSSSGELFF.

DNA of the CDR3: TGCGCCAGCAGTGAAGAACAGAACTATGGCTACACCTTC. Translated: CASSEEQNYGYTF. This chain joins TRBV10-1 and TRBJ1-2; D ambiguous. Germline V gene data show CDR1 as WNHNN and CDR2 as SYGVQD (reference sequence). The CDR3 sequence is 13 residues long. Trimming cost V 3 bases and J 2 bases, with 7 bases left between them.

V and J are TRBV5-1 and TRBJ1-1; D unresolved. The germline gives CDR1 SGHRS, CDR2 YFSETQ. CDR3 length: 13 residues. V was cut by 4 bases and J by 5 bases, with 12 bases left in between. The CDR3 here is CASSPYGSTEAFF. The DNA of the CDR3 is TGCGCCAGCAGCCCCTATGGGAGTACTGAAGCTTTCTTT.

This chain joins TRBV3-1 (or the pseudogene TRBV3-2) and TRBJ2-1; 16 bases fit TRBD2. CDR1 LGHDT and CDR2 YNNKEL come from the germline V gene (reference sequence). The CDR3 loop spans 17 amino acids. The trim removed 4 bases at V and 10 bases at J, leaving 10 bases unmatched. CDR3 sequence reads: CASSPPGTSGGAKEQFF. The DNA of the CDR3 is TGTGCCAGCAGCCCTCCCGGGACTAGCGGGGGGGCTAAAGAGCAGTTCTTC.

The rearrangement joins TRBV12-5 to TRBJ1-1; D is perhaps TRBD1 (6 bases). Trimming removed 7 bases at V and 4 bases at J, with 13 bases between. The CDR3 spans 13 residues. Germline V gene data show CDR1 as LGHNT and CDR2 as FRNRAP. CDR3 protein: CASALGGGTEAFF. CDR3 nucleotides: TGTGCTAGTGCTCTGGGAGGGGGCACTGAAGCTTTCTTT. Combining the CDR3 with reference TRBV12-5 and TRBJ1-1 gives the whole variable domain DARVTQTPRHKVTEMGQEVTMRCQPILGHNTVFWYRQTMMQGLELLAYFRNRAPLDDSGMPKDRFSAEMPDATLATLKIQPSEPRDSAVYFCASALGGGTEAFFGQGTRLTVV.

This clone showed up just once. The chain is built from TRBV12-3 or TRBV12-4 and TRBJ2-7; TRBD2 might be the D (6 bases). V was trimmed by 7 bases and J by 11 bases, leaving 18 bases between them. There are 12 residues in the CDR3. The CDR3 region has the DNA TGTGCCAGCAACCCGAGGGCGGGACTCGAGTACTTC. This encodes CASNPRAGLEYF.

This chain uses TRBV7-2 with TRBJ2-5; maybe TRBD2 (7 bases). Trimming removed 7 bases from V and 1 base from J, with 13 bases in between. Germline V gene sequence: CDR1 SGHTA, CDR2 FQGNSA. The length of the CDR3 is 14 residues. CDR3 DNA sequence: TGTGCCAGCAACCCGGGGGGCACCCAAGAGACCCAGTACTTC. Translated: CASNPGGTQETQYF.

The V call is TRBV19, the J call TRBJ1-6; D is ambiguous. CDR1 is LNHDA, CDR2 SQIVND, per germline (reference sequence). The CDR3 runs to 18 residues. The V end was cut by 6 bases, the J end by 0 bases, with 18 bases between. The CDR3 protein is CASSITPKWSSYNSPLHF. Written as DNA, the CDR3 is TGTGCCAGTAGCATCACCCCTAAATGGAGCTCCTATAATTCACCCCTCCACTTT.

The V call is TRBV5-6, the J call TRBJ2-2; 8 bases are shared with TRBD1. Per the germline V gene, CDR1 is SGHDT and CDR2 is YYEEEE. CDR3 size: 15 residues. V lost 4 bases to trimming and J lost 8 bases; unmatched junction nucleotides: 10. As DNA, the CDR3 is TGTGCCAGCAGCCTAGGAGACAGGGGTCCAGGGGAGCTGTTTTTT. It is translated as CASSLGDRGPGELFF.

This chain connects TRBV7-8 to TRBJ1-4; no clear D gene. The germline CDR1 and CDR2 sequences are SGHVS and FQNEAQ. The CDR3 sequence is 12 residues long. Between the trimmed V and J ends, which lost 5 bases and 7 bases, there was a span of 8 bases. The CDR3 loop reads CASSHEAEKLFF. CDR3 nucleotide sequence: TGTGCCAGCAGCCACGAGGCTGAAAAACTGTTTTTT.

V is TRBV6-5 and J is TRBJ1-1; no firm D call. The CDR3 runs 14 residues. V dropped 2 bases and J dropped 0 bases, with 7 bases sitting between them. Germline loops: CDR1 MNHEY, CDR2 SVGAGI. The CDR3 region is CASSYKLVNTEAFF. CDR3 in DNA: TGTGCCAGCAGTTACAAGCTGGTGAACACTGAAGCTTTCTTT.

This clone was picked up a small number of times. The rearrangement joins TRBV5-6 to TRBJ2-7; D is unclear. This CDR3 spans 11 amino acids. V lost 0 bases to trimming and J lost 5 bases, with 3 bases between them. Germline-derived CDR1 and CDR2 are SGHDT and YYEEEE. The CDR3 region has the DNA TGTGCCAGCAGCTTGGCCAACGAGCAGTACTTC. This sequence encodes CASSLANEQYF.

The CDR3 coding sequence is TGCGCCAGCAGCCAAGATAGCGGGGCCTACAATGAGCAGTTCTTC. It yields the protein CASSQDSGAYNEQFF. V usage is TRBV4-3 and J usage is TRBJ2-1, with 8 positions matching TRBD2. CDR3 length: 15 residues. The J segment lost 2 bases and the V segment lost 0 bases, leaving 0 bases of the junction unmatched. Germline CDR1 reads LGHNA; CDR2 reads YSLEER.

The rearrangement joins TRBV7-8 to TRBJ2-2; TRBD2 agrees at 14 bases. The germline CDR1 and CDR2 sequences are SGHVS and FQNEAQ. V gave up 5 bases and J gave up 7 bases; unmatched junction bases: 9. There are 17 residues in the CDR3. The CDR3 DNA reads TGTGCCAGCAGCGATCGATCGGGACTAGCGGGGGTCGGGGAGCTGTTTTTT. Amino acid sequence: CASSDRSGLAGVGELFF.

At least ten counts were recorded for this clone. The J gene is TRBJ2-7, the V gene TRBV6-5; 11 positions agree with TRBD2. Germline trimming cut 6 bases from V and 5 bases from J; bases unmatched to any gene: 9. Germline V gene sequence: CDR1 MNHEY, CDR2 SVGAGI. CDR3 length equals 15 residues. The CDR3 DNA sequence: TGTGCCAGCAGCTTTAGCGGGGGGGCCGCCGACGAGCAGTACTTC. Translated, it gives CASSFSGGAADEQYF.

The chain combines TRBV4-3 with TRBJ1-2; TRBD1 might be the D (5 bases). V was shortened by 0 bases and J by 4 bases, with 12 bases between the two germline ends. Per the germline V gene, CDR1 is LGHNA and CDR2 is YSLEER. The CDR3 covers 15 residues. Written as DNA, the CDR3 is TGCGCCAGCAGCCAAGAGGGTAGACAGCCCTATGGCTACACCTTC. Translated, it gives CASSQEGRQPYGYTF.

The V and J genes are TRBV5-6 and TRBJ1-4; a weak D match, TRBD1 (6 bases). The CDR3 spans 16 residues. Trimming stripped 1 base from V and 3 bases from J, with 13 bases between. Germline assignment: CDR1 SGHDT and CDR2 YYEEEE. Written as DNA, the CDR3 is TGTGCCAGCAGCTTGTCCTTGGGGGCATCTAATGAAAAACTGTTTTTT. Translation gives CASSLSLGASNEKLFF.

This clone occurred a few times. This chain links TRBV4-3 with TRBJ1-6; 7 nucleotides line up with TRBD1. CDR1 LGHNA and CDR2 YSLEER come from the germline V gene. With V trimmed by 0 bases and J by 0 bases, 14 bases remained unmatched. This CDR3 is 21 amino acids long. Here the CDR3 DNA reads TGCGCCAGCAGCCAAGAGCTTATAAAGGGACAGACGAGCTCCTATAATTCACCCCTCCACTTT. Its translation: CASSQELIKGQTSSYNSPLHF.

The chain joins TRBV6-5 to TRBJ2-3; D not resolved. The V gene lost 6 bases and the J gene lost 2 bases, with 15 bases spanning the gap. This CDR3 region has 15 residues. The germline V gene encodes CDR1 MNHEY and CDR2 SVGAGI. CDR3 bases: TGTGCCAGCAGCTCCCTCGGCGGCAACACAGATACGCAGTATTTT. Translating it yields CASSSLGGNTDTQYF.

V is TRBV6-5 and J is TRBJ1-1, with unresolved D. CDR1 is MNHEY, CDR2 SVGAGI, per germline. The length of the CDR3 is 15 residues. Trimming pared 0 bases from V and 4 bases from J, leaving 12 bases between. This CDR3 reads CASSYSFPRRTEAFF. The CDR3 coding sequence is TGTGCCAGCAGTTACTCGTTCCCCCGTCGCACTGAAGCTTTCTTT.

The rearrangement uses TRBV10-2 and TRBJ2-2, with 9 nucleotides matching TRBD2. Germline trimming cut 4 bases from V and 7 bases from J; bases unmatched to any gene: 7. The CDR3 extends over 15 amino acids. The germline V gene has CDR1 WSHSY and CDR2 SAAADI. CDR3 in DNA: TGCGCCAGCAGTGGGCGGGGGGGCCGGAGCGGGGAGCTGTTTTTT. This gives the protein CASSGRGGRSGELFF.

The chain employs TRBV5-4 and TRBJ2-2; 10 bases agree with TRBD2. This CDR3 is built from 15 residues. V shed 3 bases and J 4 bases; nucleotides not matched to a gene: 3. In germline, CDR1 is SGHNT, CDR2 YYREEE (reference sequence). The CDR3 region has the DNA TGTGCCAGCAGCTCTAGCGGGGGAGTCACCGGGGAGCTGTTTTTT. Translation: CASSSSGGVTGELFF. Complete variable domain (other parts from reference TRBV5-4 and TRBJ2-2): ETGVTQSPTHLIKTRGQQVTLRCSSQSGHNTVSWYQQALGQGPQFIFQYYREEENGRGNFPPRFSGLQFPNYSSELNVNALELDDSALYLCASSSSGGVTGELFFGEGSRLTVL.

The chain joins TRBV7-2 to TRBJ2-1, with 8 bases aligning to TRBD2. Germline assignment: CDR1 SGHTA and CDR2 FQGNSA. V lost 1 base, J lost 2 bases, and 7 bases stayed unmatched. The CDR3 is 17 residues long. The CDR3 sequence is CASSLGFRGGTYNEQFF. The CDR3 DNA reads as TGTGCCAGCAGCTTAGGGTTTCGCGGGGGGACCTACAATGAGCAGTTCTTC.

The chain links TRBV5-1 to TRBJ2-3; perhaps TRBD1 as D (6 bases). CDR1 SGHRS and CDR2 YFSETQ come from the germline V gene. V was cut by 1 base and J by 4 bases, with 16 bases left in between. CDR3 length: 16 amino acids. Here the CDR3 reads CASSLLQGSSSDTQYF. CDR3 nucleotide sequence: TGCGCCAGCAGCTTGTTACAGGGAAGTTCATCAGATACGCAGTATTTT.

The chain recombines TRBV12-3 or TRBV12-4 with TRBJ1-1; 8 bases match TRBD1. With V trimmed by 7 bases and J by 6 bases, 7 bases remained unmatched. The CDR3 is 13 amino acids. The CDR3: CASTPSGQAEAFF. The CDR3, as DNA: TGTGCCAGCACCCCCTCGGGACAGGCTGAAGCTTTCTTT.